The entry that follows covers one T cell receptor (beta chain) sequence. Its antigen is currently unknown. TCRdb keeps only in-frame clones here, not all; method: immunoSEQ multiplex PCR. In the table there are 75,000 to 100,000 clones, about 88% of which are singletons. The source of the sample is a study of T cell responses to AZD1222 COVID-19 vaccine. Whole-study findings and limits: At baseline, just a handful of AZD1222 recipients tested seropositive. Per reports, nearly half of all spike-specific TCRs target regions that are unmutated in variants. Researchers report vaccine-associated CD4 TCRs spanning spike, with dominance at 160-218 and 743-854. Spike-specific TCR breadth and depth went up after people got two AZD1222 doses.

Deletions cut 3 bases from V and 4 bases from J, with 15 bases between. CDR3 length: 15 residues. The germline V gene encodes CDR1 MRHNA and CDR2 SNTAGT. Sequenced material: peripheral blood, taken on day 0 of AZD1222 vaccination. This receptor was taken from an adult in good health. V usage is TRBV6-4 and J usage is TRBJ1-2; D remains ambiguous. The CDR3 loop is CASSEPRYSSYGYTF. DNA of the CDR3: TGTGCCAGCAGTGAACCCCGCTACAGTTCCTATGGCTACACCTTC.